The 29 T cell receptor beta chains below come from one sample, sequenced in a study of blood T cell repertoires in COVID-19. Profiled with immunoSEQ multiplex PCR; TCRdb holds only in-frame clones, not every one. Of over 200,000 clones detected, less than 90% appear once; the ten largest clones hold about a sixth. Material for sequencing was peripheral blood. The receptors were sampled from a woman aged 80 or over with active or convalescent COVID-19.

This clone was counted between two and nine times. The V and J genes are TRBV29-1 and TRBJ2-5; a weak D match, TRBD2 (5 bases). The CDR3 runs 12 residues. Trimming pared 8 bases from V and 4 bases from J, leaving 14 bases between. CDR1 SQVTM and CDR2 ANQGSEA come from the germline V gene. CDR3 sequence: CSTRTAGETQYF. The DNA for the CDR3 is TGCAGCACAAGGACTGCGGGAGAGACCCAGTACTTC.

The chain uses TRBV10-3 and TRBJ1-2; TRBD1 matches at 7 bases. From germline, CDR1 is ENHRY and CDR2 SYGVKD. This CDR3 is built from 13 residues. V was pared by 5 bases and J by 3 bases, with 3 bases of the junction left unmatched. The CDR3 DNA sequence: TGTGCCATCAGTAACACAGGGGACTATGGCTACACCTTC. Translated, it gives CAISNTGDYGYTF.

The DNA for the CDR3 is TGCAGCGTCGTAATAAGAGGGGAGACCCAGTACTTC. Its translation: CSVVIRGETQYF. The chain carries TRBV29-1 and TRBJ2-5, with a tentative D call TRBD2 (5 bases). The CDR3 runs 12 residues. Between the trimmed V and J ends, which lost 6 bases and 5 bases, there was a span of 13 bases. Germline CDR1 reads SQVTM; CDR2 reads ANQGSEA. The full variable domain, in which reference TRBV29-1 and TRBJ2-5 provide the parts outside the CDR3, is SAVISQKPSRDICQRGTSLTIQCQVDSQVTMMFWYRQQPGQSLTLIATANQGSEATYESGFVIDKFPISRPNLTFSTLTVSNMSPEDSSIYLCSVVIRGETQYFGPGTRLLVL.

V usage is TRBV4-2 and J usage is TRBJ1-1, with D maybe TRBD1 (5 bases). The CDR3 is made up of 14 amino acids. Germline V gene lookup returns CDR1 LGHNA and CDR2 YNFKEQ. Deletions cut 8 bases from V and 4 bases from J, with 17 bases between. As DNA, the CDR3 is TGTGCCAGCGGCGGGATGGGGGTGGGCACTGAAGCTTTCTTT. Translated, it gives CASGGMGVGTEAFF.

V is TRBV6-4 and J is TRBJ1-3, with D possibly TRBD1 on 6 matching bases. CDR3 length: 17 amino acids. Germline CDR1 is MRHNA and CDR2 is SNTAGT. V dropped 7 bases and J dropped 0 bases, with 19 bases sitting between them. The CDR3 spells CASTRGLHPHSGNTIYF. CDR3 nucleotide sequence: TGTGCCAGCACCAGGGGACTACACCCTCACTCTGGAAACACCATATATTTT.

This chain connects TRBV9 to TRBJ1-4; D is uncertain. Germline-derived CDR1 and CDR2 are SGDLS and YYNGEE. The CDR3 length is 15 residues. The ends were cut back, 1 base at V and 6 bases at J, with 13 bases in the middle. CDR3 nucleotide sequence: TGTGCCAGCAGCGTAAACCCGGAAGGAGATGAAAAACTGTTTTTT. Its protein product is CASSVNPEGDEKLFF.

The chain joins TRBV18 to TRBJ2-5, with a tentative D call TRBD1 (6 bases). This CDR3 contains 13 residues. The V and J ends lost 4 bases and 4 bases respectively, with 10 bases between them. The germline V gene encodes CDR1 KGHSH and CDR2 LQKENI. The DNA of the CDR3 is TGTGCCAGCTCACTAAAAGGGGGAGAGACCCAGTACTTC. Translated, it gives CASSLKGGETQYF.

CDR3 DNA: TGTGCCAGCAGCTCGGACAGGAACACTGAAGCTTTCTTT. Translated, it gives CASSSDRNTEAFF. This chain uses TRBV7-2 with TRBJ1-1, with TRBD1 as a possible D gene (6 bases). V was cut by 4 bases and J by 1 base, with 7 bases left in between. CDR1 SGHTA and CDR2 FQGNSA come from the germline V gene. The CDR3 loop spans 13 amino acids.

This chain connects TRBV7-2 to TRBJ2-1, with D perhaps TRBD1 (6 bases). The CDR3 consists of 16 residues. V lost 4 bases and J 10 bases, leaving 23 bases between the germline ends. CDR1 SGHTA and CDR2 FQGNSA come from the germline V gene. CDR3 DNA: TGTGCCAGCAGCTCACCAGGTCAGGGGCCCCTACGGGAGCAGTTCTTC. It encodes CASSSPGQGPLREQFF.

The chain has TRBV18 and TRBJ2-7, with 9 bases that match TRBD2. The trim removed 3 bases at V and 5 bases at J, leaving 5 bases unmatched. The CDR3 sequence is 14 residues long. Germline CDR1 and CDR2: KGHSH and LQKENI. CDR3 nucleotides: TGTGCCAGCTCACCGGGACTAGCTAGCAACGAGCAGTACTTC. Encoded protein: CASSPGLASNEQYF.

The rearrangement links TRBV4-1 to TRBJ1-4, with D unclear. Trimming took 4 bases from V and 7 from J, leaving 13 bases between them. Germline CDR1 MGHRA, CDR2 YSYEKL. The CDR3 is made up of 14 amino acids. CDR3 sequence reads: CASSPPGRSEKLFF. CDR3 coding DNA: TGCGCCAGCAGCCCCCCAGGAAGATCTGAAAAACTGTTTTTT.

This chain joins TRBV9 and TRBJ1-3; D may be TRBD1 (5 bases). V was cut by 0 bases and J by 4 bases, with 8 bases left in between. Germline loops: CDR1 SGDLS, CDR2 YYNGEE. The CDR3 extends over 14 amino acids. In nucleotides, the CDR3 is TGTGCCAGCAGCGTAGAGGGGTCCGGAAACACCATATATTTT. This gives the protein CASSVEGSGNTIYF.

As to this clone: The identical CDR3 is also encoded by other nucleotide sequences in the sample. V gene TRBV5-1 combines with J gene TRBJ1-1; tentative D call: TRBD1 (6 bases). V was shortened by 0 bases and J by 5 bases, with 8 bases between the two germline ends. From germline, CDR1 is SGHRS and CDR2 YFSETQ. The CDR3 loop spans 13 amino acids. As DNA, the CDR3 is TGCGCCAGCAGCTTGGCAGGGGCGACTGAAGCTTTCTTT. Translation gives CASSLAGATEAFF.

The chain employs TRBV15 and TRBJ2-5; 7 positions match TRBD1. Looked up from germline, CDR1 is LNHNV and CDR2 is YYDKDF (reference sequence). The CDR3 consists of 15 residues. Germline trimming cut 3 bases from V and 4 bases from J; bases unmatched to any gene: 8. CDR3 coding DNA: TGTGCCACCAGCAGGGAGACAGGGATAAGAGAGACCCAGTACTTC. This gives the protein CATSRETGIRETQYF.

J is TRBJ1-2 and V is TRBV4-3; D perhaps matches TRBD1 (6 bases). Germline V gene lookup returns CDR1 LGHNA and CDR2 YSLEER. There are 15 residues in the CDR3. Trimming removed 2 bases from V and 2 bases from J, with 12 bases in between. The CDR3 region is CASSQSTGANYGYTF. In DNA, the CDR3 is TGCGCCAGCAGCCAATCGACAGGTGCAAACTATGGCTACACCTTC.

This sequence joins TRBV6-5 and TRBJ2-5; 11 nucleotides line up with TRBD2. Germline lookup yields CDR1 MNHEY and CDR2 SVGAGI. The V gene end was trimmed by 8 bases and the J gene end by 5 bases; junction bases not matched to a gene: 10. The CDR3 is 15 residues long. CDR3 sequence reads: CASGTSGSAGETQYF. In DNA form, the CDR3 reads TGTGCCAGCGGAACTAGCGGGAGTGCAGGGGAGACCCAGTACTTC.

The J gene is TRBJ2-1, the V gene TRBV6-2 or TRBV6-3; 8 bases fit TRBD1. The CDR3 covers 17 residues. The J segment lost 7 bases and the V segment lost 3 bases, leaving 14 bases of the junction unmatched. Germline values: CDR1 MNHEY, CDR2 SVGEGT. The CDR3 sequence is CASSYLPYGQGSNEQFF. The CDR3 region has the DNA TGTGCCAGCAGTTATTTACCGTACGGACAGGGAAGTAATGAGCAGTTCTTC.

V is TRBV7-2 and J is TRBJ1-2, with unresolved D. The germline V gene encodes CDR1 SGHTA and CDR2 FQGNSA. V was clipped by 6 bases and J by 0 bases, with 11 bases between them. The CDR3 extends over 14 amino acids. The CDR3 nucleotides read TGTGCCAGCAGGGGTTGGGAGACTAACTATGGCTACACCTTC. Protein: CASRGWETNYGYTF.

This chain uses TRBV4-2 with TRBJ2-5, with D possibly TRBD2 on 5 matching bases. CDR1 LGHNA and CDR2 YNFKEQ come from the germline V gene. This CDR3 is built from 13 residues. Trimming removed 2 bases from V and 5 bases from J, with 9 bases in between. The CDR3 DNA reads TGTGCCAGCAGCCAACTCCGCGGGGAGACCCAGTACTTC. Encoded protein: CASSQLRGETQYF.

The chain has TRBV7-3 and TRBJ2-1; D is possibly TRBD2 (6 bases). CDR3 length equals 15 residues. CDR1 and CDR2 (germline): SGHTA, FQGTGA. V was pared by 5 bases and J by 3 bases, with 14 bases between. CDR3 nucleotide sequence: TGTGCCAGCAGCCCGAGCGGTAGCGGCTACAATGAGCAGTTCTTC. It translates to CASSPSGSGYNEQFF.

This chain joins TRBV18 and TRBJ2-7, with 7 positions matching TRBD2. The CDR3 covers 14 residues. Germline CDR1 reads KGHSH; CDR2 reads LQKENI. V was clipped by 5 bases and J by 2 bases; unmatched bases: 6. CDR3 sequence: CASSSGVVAYEQYF. The CDR3 bases are TGTGCCAGCTCAAGCGGGGTGGTTGCCTACGAGCAGTACTTC. The full variable domain, completed using reference TRBV18 and TRBJ2-7, is NAGVMQNPRHLVRRRGQEARLRCSPMKGHSHVYWYRQLPEEGLKFMVYLQKENIIDESGMPKERFSAEFPKEGPSILRIQQVVRGDSAAYFCASSSGVVAYEQYFGPGTRLTVT.

The rearrangement joins TRBV2 to TRBJ1-2, with D perhaps matching TRBD1 (6 bases). Trimming shortened V by 2 bases and J by 2 bases, and 12 bases separated the two germline ends. The V gene's germline CDR1 is SNHLY and CDR2 FYNNEI. This CDR3 spans 15 amino acids. The CDR3 region is CASSELGQRNYGYTF. CDR3 in DNA: TGTGCCAGCAGTGAACTCGGACAGCGAAACTATGGCTACACCTTC.

The chain employs TRBV19 and TRBJ2-1; the match to TRBD2 covers 8 bases. The CDR3 totals 17 residues. Germline V gene sequence: CDR1 LNHDA, CDR2 SQIVND (reference sequence). After removal of 3 bases from V and 3 bases from J, the junction contained 10 bases not matched to a gene. The CDR3 loop is CASSMLPGRGGYNEQFF. CDR3 bases: TGTGCCAGTAGTATGTTACCCGGGAGGGGGGGCTACAATGAGCAGTTCTTC.

The rearrangement links TRBV27 to TRBJ2-3; 7 nucleotides line up with TRBD2. The germline CDR1 and CDR2 sequences are MNHEY and SMNVEV (reference sequence). The CDR3 consists of 16 residues. Trimming cost V 7 bases and J 0 bases; bases outside gene matches: 10. In DNA, the CDR3 is TGTGCCAGCACTACCTCCGGGACTATAAGCACAGATACGCAGTATTTT. Translating it yields CASTTSGTISTDTQYF.

This chain uses TRBV2 with TRBJ2-3; D is perhaps TRBD2 (6 bases). From germline, CDR1 is SNHLY and CDR2 FYNNEI. There are 14 residues in the CDR3. Trimming pared 6 bases from V and 4 bases from J, leaving 14 bases between. The CDR3 DNA is TGTGCCAGCAGGGTCTCGGGGGTTTCAGATACGCAGTATTTT. This translates into CASRVSGVSDTQYF.

This clone was detected a few times. The chain recombines TRBV28 with TRBJ2-1, with 10 nucleotides matching TRBD1. CDR1 is MDHEN and CDR2 is SYDVKM in the germline V gene. This CDR3 has 16 residues. Trimming removed 2 bases from V and 9 bases from J; junction bases left unmatched: 10. The chain's CDR3 is CASSLASGTGVSEQFF. The CDR3, as DNA: TGTGCCAGCAGTTTAGCCTCGGGGACAGGGGTGAGTGAGCAGTTCTTC.

CDR3 sequence: CASSSLGGGVYEQYF. The DNA of the CDR3 is TGTGCCAGCAGTTCCCTTGGCGGGGGGGTTTACGAGCAGTACTTC. This chain connects TRBV28 to TRBJ2-7, with TRBD2 identical over 9 bases. J was trimmed by 4 bases and V by 4 bases; bases with no gene match: 8. This CDR3 is built from 15 residues. Per germline, CDR1 MDHEN and CDR2 SYDVKM. Looking up the rest from reference TRBV28 and TRBJ2-7 gives the full variable domain: DVKVTQSSRYLVKRTGEKVFLECVQDMDHENMFWYRQDPGLGLRLIYFSYDVKMKEKGDIPEGYSVSREKKERFSLILESASTNQTSMYLCASSSLGGGVYEQYFGPGTRLTVT.

The J gene is TRBJ2-5, the V gene TRBV13; D is perhaps TRBD1 (6 bases). The V and J ends lost 5 bases and 4 bases respectively, with 14 bases between them. Germline CDR1 PRHDT, CDR2 FYEKMQ (reference sequence). There are 14 residues in the CDR3. The CDR3 DNA sequence: TGTGCCAGCAGCAACTCCAGGGGAACAGAGACCCAGTACTTC. Its translation is CASSNSRGTETQYF.

This clone showed up just a few times. The rearrangement links TRBV3-1 (or the pseudogene TRBV3-2) to TRBJ1-3; tentative D call: TRBD1 (6 bases). The V and J ends lost 1 base and 0 bases respectively, with 7 bases between them. There are 15 residues in the CDR3. CDR1 and CDR2 (germline): LGHDT, YNNKEL (reference sequence). CDR3 nucleotides: TGTGCCAGCAGCCAAGCAGGGGTCTCTGGAAACACCATATATTTT. Translating gives CASSQAGVSGNTIYF.